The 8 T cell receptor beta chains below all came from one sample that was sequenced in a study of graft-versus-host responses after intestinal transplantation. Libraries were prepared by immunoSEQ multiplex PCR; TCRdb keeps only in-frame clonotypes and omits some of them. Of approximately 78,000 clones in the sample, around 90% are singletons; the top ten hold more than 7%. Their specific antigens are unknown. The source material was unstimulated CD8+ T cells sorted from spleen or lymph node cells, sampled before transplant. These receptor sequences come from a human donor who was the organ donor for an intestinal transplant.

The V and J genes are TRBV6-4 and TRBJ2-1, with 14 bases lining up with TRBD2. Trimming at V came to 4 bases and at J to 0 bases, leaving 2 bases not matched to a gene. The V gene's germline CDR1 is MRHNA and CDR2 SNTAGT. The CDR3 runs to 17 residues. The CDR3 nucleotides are TGTGCCAGCAGTGGGACTAGCGGGGGGAGCTCCTACAATGAGCAGTTCTTC. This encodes CASSGTSGGSSYNEQFF.

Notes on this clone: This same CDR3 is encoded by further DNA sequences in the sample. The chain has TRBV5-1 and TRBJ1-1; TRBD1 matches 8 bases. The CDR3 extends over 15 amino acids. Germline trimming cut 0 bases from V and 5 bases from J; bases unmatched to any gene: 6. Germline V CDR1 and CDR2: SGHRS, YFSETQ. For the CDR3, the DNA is TGCGCCAGCAGCTTGGCTGGGACAGGAGGAACTGAAGCTTTCTTT. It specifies CASSLAGTGGTEAFF.

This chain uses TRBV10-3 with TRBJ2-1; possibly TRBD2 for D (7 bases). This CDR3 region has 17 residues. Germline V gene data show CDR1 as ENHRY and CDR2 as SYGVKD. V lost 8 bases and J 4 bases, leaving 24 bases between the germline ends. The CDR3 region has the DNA TGTGCCATCGGGGGGGCCGGGGAGGAGCAAGCATACAATGAGCAGTTCTTC. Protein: CAIGGAGEEQAYNEQFF.

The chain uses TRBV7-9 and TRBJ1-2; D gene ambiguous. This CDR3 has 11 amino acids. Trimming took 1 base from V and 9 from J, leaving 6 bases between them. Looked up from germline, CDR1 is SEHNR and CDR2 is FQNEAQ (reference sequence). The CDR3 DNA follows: TGTGCCAGCAGCTTAGGTATAAGCTACACCTTC. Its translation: CASSLGISYTF.

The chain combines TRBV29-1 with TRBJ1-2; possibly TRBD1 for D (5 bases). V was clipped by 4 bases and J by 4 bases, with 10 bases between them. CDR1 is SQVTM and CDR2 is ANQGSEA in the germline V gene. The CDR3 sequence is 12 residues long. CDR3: CSVVSGLYGYTF. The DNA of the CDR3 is TGCAGCGTTGTGTCAGGGCTCTATGGCTACACCTTC.

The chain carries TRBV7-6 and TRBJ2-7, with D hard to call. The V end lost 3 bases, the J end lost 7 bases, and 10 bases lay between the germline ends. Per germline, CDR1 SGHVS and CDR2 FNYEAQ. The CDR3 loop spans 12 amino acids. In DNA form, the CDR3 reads TGTGCCAGCAGCTTGCCCTCGGATGAGCAGTACTTC. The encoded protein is CASSLPSDEQYF.

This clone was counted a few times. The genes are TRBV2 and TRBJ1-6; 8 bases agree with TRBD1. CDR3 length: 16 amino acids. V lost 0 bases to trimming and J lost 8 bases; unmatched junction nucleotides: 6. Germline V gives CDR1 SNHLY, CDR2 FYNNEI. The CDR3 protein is CASSEAPQGAHSPLHF. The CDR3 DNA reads TGTGCCAGCAGTGAAGCCCCCCAGGGGGCGCATTCACCCCTCCACTTT.

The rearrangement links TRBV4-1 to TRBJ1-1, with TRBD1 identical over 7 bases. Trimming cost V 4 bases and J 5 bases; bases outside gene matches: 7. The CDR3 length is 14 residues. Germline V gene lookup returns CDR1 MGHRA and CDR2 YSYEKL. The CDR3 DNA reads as TGCGCCAGCAGCCGGAACAGGGGCAAAACTGAAGCTTTCTTT. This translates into CASSRNRGKTEAFF.